These 14 T cell receptor beta chains originate from one sample sequenced in a study of cytomegalovirus exposure and HLA in healthy donors. The study ran its PCR with 60 Vbeta and 13 Jbeta primers. Clones were sequenced by immunoSEQ multiplex PCR, and TCRdb holds only the in-frame ones, with some missing. This table has about 82,000 clones, around 76% appearing once. Source material: PBMCs. The source is a woman aged 50 to 65 in good health and CMV-seropositive.

The genes are TRBV18 and TRBJ1-5, with TRBD1 matching over 10 bases. V shed 4 bases, J shed 4 bases, and the junction held 1 base outside the gene matches. CDR3 length equals 14 residues. Germline CDR1 is KGHSH and CDR2 is LQKENI. In nucleotides, the CDR3 is TGTGCCAGCTCACGGACAGGGGGTAATCAGCCCCAGCATTTT. This gives the protein CASSRTGGNQPQHF.

A few counts support this clone. The chain carries TRBV6-1 and TRBJ1-1, with 9 bases that match TRBD1. Germline lookup yields CDR1 MNHNS and CDR2 SASEGT. The CDR3 is 18 residues long. After removal of 4 bases from V and 5 bases from J, the junction contained 17 bases not matched to a gene. CDR3 protein: CASSGRNRGRTLGTEAFF. The CDR3 nucleotides are TGTGCCAGCAGTGGGCGAAACAGGGGGCGAACCCTGGGGACTGAAGCTTTCTTT.

The table lists this clone with a few counts. The V gene is TRBV15, the J gene TRBJ2-7; TRBD1 agrees at 8 bases. Germline lookup yields CDR1 LNHNV and CDR2 YYDKDF (reference sequence). CDR3 length: 14 amino acids. Trimming took 6 bases from V and 3 from J; bases not matched to a gene: 7. The CDR3 is CATSTDRGGYEQYF. For the CDR3, the DNA is TGTGCCACCAGTACCGACAGGGGAGGCTACGAGCAGTACTTC.

A single count supports this clone. The V gene is TRBV5-3, the J gene TRBJ2-1, with D possibly matching TRBD2 (5 bases). TRBV5-3 is labeled an ORF, and its function is uncertain. This CDR3 spans 17 amino acids. V lost 2 bases, J lost 6 bases, and 21 bases lay in between. As DNA, the CDR3 is TGTGCCAGAAGCTTTCGCGGCGGAGTCCTGGCGGGCAATGAGCAGTTCTTC. Translation: CARSFRGGVLAGNEQFF.

This chain joins TRBV28 and TRBJ2-1; D unclear. The CDR3 length is 11 residues. Germline CDR1 reads MDHEN; CDR2 reads SYDVKM. The V end lost 6 bases, the J end lost 10 bases, and 10 bases lay between the germline ends. CDR3 bases: TGTGCCAGCAGCCTTAGAGTGGAGCAGTTCTTC. Encoded protein: CASSLRVEQFF.

V and J are TRBV29-1 and TRBJ2-7; D possibly corresponds to TRBD1 (6 bases). Per the germline V gene, CDR1 is SQVTM and CDR2 is ANQGSEA. Trimming removed 6 bases from V and 6 bases from J, with 15 bases in between. This CDR3 is 12 amino acids long. This CDR3 is CSVGASHSEQYF. CDR3 sequence (DNA): TGCAGCGTGGGGGCTAGCCATTCCGAGCAGTACTTC.

The chain carries TRBV19 and TRBJ2-7, with D perhaps matching TRBD2 (5 bases). The CDR3 is 13 residues long. V gave up 5 bases and J gave up 6 bases, with 14 bases separating them. The germline gives CDR1 LNHDA, CDR2 SQIVND (reference sequence). This CDR3 is CASSEGYTSEQYF. The CDR3, as DNA: TGTGCCAGTAGTGAAGGATATACTAGCGAGCAGTACTTC.

The genes are TRBV15 and TRBJ2-1, with 14 bases lining up with TRBD2. Germline V gene sequence: CDR1 LNHNV, CDR2 YYDKDF (reference sequence). CDR3 length: 17 residues. After removal of 1 base from V and 9 bases from J, the junction contained 8 bases not matched to a gene. This CDR3 is CATSRGYPGLAGVEQFF. In DNA, the CDR3 is TGTGCCACCAGCAGAGGTTACCCGGGACTAGCGGGAGTTGAGCAGTTCTTC.

The J gene is TRBJ2-7, the V gene TRBV27; tentatively, D is TRBD1 (5 bases). V dropped 5 bases and J dropped 1 base, with 21 bases sitting between them. Germline V gene sequence: CDR1 MNHEY, CDR2 SMNVEV (reference sequence). This CDR3 comprises 17 residues. This chain's CDR3 is CASSPSLSGFASYEQYF. The CDR3 region has the DNA TGTGCCAGCAGTCCATCCCTTTCAGGGTTCGCTTCCTACGAGCAGTACTTC.

The chain employs TRBV19 and TRBJ1-4, with TRBD1 identical over 9 bases. Germline-derived CDR1 and CDR2 are LNHDA and SQIVND (reference sequence). The CDR3 consists of 16 residues. With 2 bases clipped from V and 8 bases from J, the junction kept 9 bases outside the gene matches. CDR3 sequence (DNA): TGTGCCAGTAGTATAACGCCGGGACAGGGAGGGGAAAAACTGTTTTTT. Translated, it gives CASSITPGQGGEKLFF.

In this sample, this clone turned up a few times. This chain links TRBV6-5 with TRBJ1-1; D uncertain. The length of the CDR3 is 11 residues. Germline values: CDR1 MNHEY, CDR2 SVGAGI. The V gene lost 4 bases and the J gene lost 10 bases, with 10 bases spanning the gap. The CDR3 DNA is TGTGCCAGCAGTTCCCCTCGGGGAGCTTTCTTT. It codes for CASSSPRGAFF.

This clone was seen a single time. The rearrangement joins TRBV2 to TRBJ1-2, with TRBD1 identical over 8 bases. The CDR3 is 14 residues long. After removal of 5 bases from V and 8 bases from J, the junction contained 10 bases not matched to a gene. The germline V gene has CDR1 SNHLY and CDR2 FYNNEI. This CDR3 reads CASSTGGTTGGYTF. In DNA, the CDR3 is TGTGCCAGCAGTACAGGGGGGACAACGGGGGGCTACACCTTC.

The chain couples TRBV6-4 to TRBJ2-1; D is perhaps TRBD2 (6 bases). CDR1 and CDR2 from the germline V gene are MRHNA and SNTAGT. V dropped 3 bases and J dropped 0 bases, with 9 bases sitting between them. The CDR3 length is 15 residues. The CDR3 region has the DNA TGTGCCAGCAGTGAAGGTAGCGGCTCCTACAATGAGCAGTTCTTC. It specifies CASSEGSGSYNEQFF.

The rearrangement joins TRBV6-5 to TRBJ1-2; unclear D gene. The CDR3 spans 13 residues. V lost 6 bases and J lost 5, with 13 bases in between. From germline, CDR1 is MNHEY and CDR2 SVGAGI. CDR3 coding DNA: TGTGCCAGCAGCTCCGTCCCGGGGTATGGCTACACCTTC. It specifies CASSSVPGYGYTF.